These 26 T cell receptor beta chains share one sample of origin, sequenced in a study of blood T cell repertoires in COVID-19 (dated by TCRdb to 2019 to 2021). Libraries were constructed by the immunoSEQ multiplex PCR assay. TCRdb took this table from immuneACCESS and kept in-frame rearrangements with V and J called. Such tables lack part of the clones; where checked against another copy, unresolved V genes explain under half of the gap, and the rest is unexplained. For this sample the table gives about 120,000 clones, of which around 77% were detected only once. Roughly 7.9% of the sample comes from the top ten. Sequenced sample: peripheral blood. These receptors were obtained from a human donor in a cohort sampled during active COVID-19.

CDR3 amino acids: CASSIRPGGLIYEQYF. The CDR3 DNA is TGTGCCAGTAGTATAAGGCCCGGGGGGCTTATATACGAGCAGTACTTC. V and J are TRBV19 and TRBJ2-7; tentatively, D is TRBD2 (7 bases). The V gene lost 2 bases and the J gene lost 4 bases, with 18 bases spanning the gap. This CDR3 has 16 amino acids. Germline V gene sequence: CDR1 LNHDA, CDR2 SQIVND (reference sequence). Full variable domain (remainder filled in from reference TRBV19 and TRBJ2-7): DGGITQSPKYLFRKEGQNVTLSCEQNLNHDAMYWYRQDPGQGLRLIYYSQIVNDFQKGDIAEGYSVSREKKESFPLTVTSAQKNPTAFYLCASSIRPGGLIYEQYFGPGTRLTVT.

This clone was counted a few times. The chain is built from TRBV19 and TRBJ1-1; 10 bases agree with TRBD1. The junction had 6 bases not matched to a gene; V was cut back by 4 bases and J by 4 bases. Per germline, CDR1 LNHDA and CDR2 SQIVND (reference sequence). The CDR3 has 15 residues. In DNA form, the CDR3 reads TGTGCCAGTAGTAGCCGGGACAGGGGTTCCACTGAAGCTTTCTTT. It specifies CASSSRDRGSTEAFF.

J is TRBJ1-3 and V is TRBV28, with TRBD1 matching over 7 bases. Germline CDR1 and CDR2: MDHEN and SYDVKM. CDR3 size: 14 residues. With V trimmed by 2 bases and J by 9 bases, 7 bases remained unmatched. The CDR3 nucleotides are TGTGCCAGCAGTTTAAGGGGGACAGCTTCCACCATATATTTT. Translation: CASSLRGTASTIYF. Drawing the rest from reference TRBV28 and TRBJ1-3, the complete variable domain is DVKVTQSSRYLVKRTGEKVFLECVQDMDHENMFWYRQDPGLGLRLIYFSYDVKMKEKGDIPEGYSVSREKKERFSLILESASTNQTSMYLCASSLRGTASTIYFGEGSWLTVV.

The chain has TRBV5-1 and TRBJ2-6, with TRBD1 matching 11 bases. The ends lost 5 bases at V and 4 bases at J; junction bases unmatched: 8. This CDR3 region has 17 residues. Germline lookup yields CDR1 SGHRS and CDR2 YFSETQ. Here the CDR3 reads CASRPGQGAAGANVLTF. DNA of the CDR3: TGCGCCAGCAGACCCGGACAGGGGGCGGCCGGGGCCAACGTCCTGACTTTC.

V and J are TRBV6-5 and TRBJ2-7; 7 bases are shared with TRBD2. CDR1 is MNHEY, CDR2 SVGAGI, per germline. The length of the CDR3 is 15 residues. With 4 bases clipped from V and 4 bases from J, the junction kept 10 bases outside the gene matches. Here the CDR3 DNA reads TGTGCCAGCAGTTCGACTAGCCCAACCCCATACGAGCAGTACTTC. Protein: CASSSTSPTPYEQYF.

The chain combines TRBV4-1 with TRBJ1-2; unclear D gene. There are 15 residues in the CDR3. Trimming removed 0 bases at V and 3 bases at J, with 11 bases between. CDR1 and CDR2 (germline): MGHRA, YSYEKL. The CDR3 region has the DNA TGCGCCAGCAGCCAAGAGGGCAGTTCTTACTATGGCTACACCTTC. It codes for CASSQEGSSYYGYTF.

The V and J genes are TRBV7-8 and TRBJ1-4; D is undetermined. Trimming took 5 bases from V and 8 from J, leaving 21 bases between them. Germline lookup yields CDR1 SGHVS and CDR2 FQNEAQ. There are 16 residues in the CDR3. The CDR3 sequence is CASSPGGSLENEKLFF. The DNA of the CDR3 is TGTGCCAGCAGCCCTGGTGGGTCCCTGGAGAACGAAAAACTGTTTTTT.

The chain employs TRBV19 and TRBJ1-4, with 8 bases aligning to TRBD1. The CDR3 spans 16 residues. Trimming cost V 8 bases and J 0 bases; bases outside gene matches: 8. Germline V gene sequence: CDR1 LNHDA, CDR2 SQIVND (reference sequence). For the CDR3, the DNA is TGTGCCAGTGGCCGGACAGGGCAGTCAACTAATGAAAAACTGTTTTTT. Protein product: CASGRTGQSTNEKLFF. The full variable domain, its missing parts supplied by reference TRBV19 and TRBJ1-4, is DGGITQSPKYLFRKEGQNVTLSCEQNLNHDAMYWYRQDPGQGLRLIYYSQIVNDFQKGDIAEGYSVSREKKESFPLTVTSAQKNPTAFYLCASGRTGQSTNEKLFFGSGTQLSVL.

The CDR3 nucleotides read TGTGCCAGCAGCCCCTCGGCGGGGTTATGGGAGCAGTACTTC. It encodes CASSPSAGLWEQYF. The gene calls are TRBV11-2 and TRBJ2-7; a weak D match, TRBD2 (6 bases). Germline loops: CDR1 SGHAT, CDR2 FQNNGV. Deletions cut 5 bases from V and 7 bases from J, with 18 bases between. CDR3 length: 14 amino acids. Full variable domain (remainder filled in from reference TRBV11-2 and TRBJ2-7): EAGVAQSPRYKIIEKRQSVAFWCNPISGHATLYWYQQILGQGPKLLIQFQNNGVVDDSQLPKDRFSAERLKGVDSTLKIQPAKLEDSAVYLCASSPSAGLWEQYFGPGTRLTVT.

This clone appeared a few times. The chain combines TRBV9 with TRBJ1-2; D is possibly TRBD1 (5 bases). The CDR3 is 14 residues long. Per the germline V gene, CDR1 is SGDLS and CDR2 is YYNGEE. The V gene lost 3 bases and the J gene lost 2 bases, with 11 bases spanning the gap. CDR3 residues: CASSAGGNNYGYTF. The CDR3 DNA follows: TGTGCCAGCAGCGCGGGGGGGAACAACTATGGCTACACCTTC.

The chain employs TRBV3-1 (or the pseudogene TRBV3-2) and TRBJ1-2; D ambiguous. The V gene's germline CDR1 is LGHDT and CDR2 YNNKEL (reference sequence). The CDR3 has 14 amino acids. The V gene lost 2 bases and the J gene lost 2 bases, with 9 bases spanning the gap. CDR3 sequence (DNA): TGTGCCAGCAGCCAAAGCTTATTAAACTATGGCTACACCTTC. This translates into CASSQSLLNYGYTF.

This chain joins TRBV2 and TRBJ1-2, with 7 bases matching TRBD1. There are 14 residues in the CDR3. V trimming: 8 bases; J trimming: 2 bases; junction bases outside the gene matches: 8. Germline CDR1 reads SNHLY; CDR2 reads FYNNEI. Here the CDR3 DNA reads TGTGCCAGCGCAAGACAGGGAACAAACTATGGCTACACCTTC. Translated, it gives CASARQGTNYGYTF.

This clone was found a few times. This chain joins TRBV11-3 and TRBJ1-1; unclear D gene. The germline gives CDR1 SGHNT, CDR2 YENEEA. The V gene lost 3 bases and the J gene lost 3 bases, with 8 bases spanning the gap. The CDR3 contains 13 residues. CDR3 coding DNA: TGTGCCAGCAGCTTTGGAGGGTACACTGAAGCTTTCTTT. Translating it yields CASSFGGYTEAFF.

J is TRBJ1-1 and V is TRBV11-3; 11 nucleotides align to TRBD1. Germline CDR1 is SGHNT and CDR2 is YENEEA. The CDR3 runs to 15 residues. The junction had 2 bases not matched to a gene; V was cut back by 4 bases and J by 1 base. CDR3 nucleotides: TGTGCCAGCAGCTCCGGGACAGGGGGGAACACTGAAGCTTTCTTT. As protein: CASSSGTGGNTEAFF.

This rearrangement joins TRBV6-5 to TRBJ2-7, with TRBD2 identical over 7 bases. In germline, CDR1 is MNHEY, CDR2 SVGAGI. CDR3 length: 15 amino acids. J gave up 6 bases and V 5 bases, and 13 bases lay outside the gene matches. CDR3 protein: CASSRTGRGDVEQYF. CDR3 coding DNA: TGTGCCAGCAGTCGTACGGGACGGGGGGACGTCGAGCAGTACTTC.

This chain links TRBV5-1 with TRBJ1-1, with 7 bases lining up with TRBD1. The CDR3 has 13 amino acids. Germline CDR1 and CDR2: SGHRS and YFSETQ. Trimming took 2 bases from V and 5 from J; bases not matched to a gene: 3. The CDR3 is CASSLGGLTEAFF. The DNA for the CDR3 is TGCGCCAGCAGCTTAGGGGGCCTGACTGAAGCTTTCTTT.

The chain is built from TRBV7-9 and TRBJ2-5; a possible D gene is TRBD2 (7 bases). V was pared by 3 bases and J by 1 base, with 12 bases between. Germline V CDR1 and CDR2: SEHNR, FQNEAQ (reference sequence). The CDR3 length is 15 residues. This chain's CDR3 is CASSFGGASQETQYF. DNA of the CDR3: TGTGCCAGCAGCTTTGGGGGGGCTTCCCAAGAGACCCAGTACTTC. The whole variable domain, remainder taken from reference TRBV7-9 and TRBJ2-5, is DTGVSQNPRHKITKRGQNVTFRCDPISEHNRLYWYRQTLGQGPEFLTYFQNEAQLEKSRLLSDRFSAERPKGSFSTLEIQRTEQGDSAMYLCASSFGGASQETQYFGPGTRLLVL.

This chain joins TRBV19 and TRBJ2-7; D may be TRBD2 (5 bases). Per germline, CDR1 LNHDA and CDR2 SQIVND (reference sequence). Trimming left V 4 bases short and J 4 bases short, with 14 bases between. There are 14 residues in the CDR3. The CDR3 region has the DNA TGTGCCAGTAGTACCCCTGGACGGAGGTACGAGCAGTACTTC. Encoded protein: CASSTPGRRYEQYF. The full variable domain, rest sourced from reference TRBV19 and TRBJ2-7, is DGGITQSPKYLFRKEGQNVTLSCEQNLNHDAMYWYRQDPGQGLRLIYYSQIVNDFQKGDIAEGYSVSREKKESFPLTVTSAQKNPTAFYLCASSTPGRRYEQYFGPGTRLTVT.

The chain couples TRBV6-2 or TRBV6-3 to TRBJ2-3; D not certain. Germline CDR1 and CDR2: MNHEY and SVGEGT. Between the trimmed V and J ends, which lost 2 bases and 2 bases, there was a span of 8 bases. The CDR3 totals 14 residues. The CDR3 bases are TGTGCCAGCAGTTACGTCTCTAACACAGATACGCAGTATTTT. This codes for CASSYVSNTDTQYF.

The count of this clone is one. The chain uses TRBV4-2 and TRBJ1-2, with D possibly being TRBD1 (5 bases). CDR1 LGHNA and CDR2 YNFKEQ come from the germline V gene. Trimming removed 3 bases from V and 4 bases from J, with 15 bases in between. The CDR3 runs to 15 residues. The CDR3 is CASSHDLGEGYGYTF. Written as DNA, the CDR3 is TGTGCCAGCAGCCACGACTTGGGGGAGGGCTATGGCTACACCTTC.

V usage is TRBV4-1 and J usage is TRBJ2-3; TRBD2 matches 14 bases. The J segment lost 5 bases and the V segment lost 8 bases, leaving 0 bases of the junction unmatched. Germline values: CDR1 MGHRA, CDR2 YSYEKL. This CDR3 spans 13 amino acids. This chain's CDR3 is CASGLAGGDTQYF. The CDR3 DNA sequence: TGCGCCAGCGGACTAGCGGGAGGAGATACGCAGTATTTT.

This chain uses TRBV4-1 with TRBJ1-2; 8 bases map to TRBD1. This CDR3 has 16 residues. The trim removed 0 bases at V and 4 bases at J, leaving 7 bases unmatched. Per germline, CDR1 MGHRA and CDR2 YSYEKL. The DNA for the CDR3 is TGCGCCAGCAGCCAAGAGGACAGGGTGGGGATCTATGGCTACACCTTC. This encodes CASSQEDRVGIYGYTF.

The chain has TRBV2 and TRBJ2-7, with D perhaps matching TRBD2 (6 bases). Per the germline V gene, CDR1 is SNHLY and CDR2 is FYNNEI. The V gene lost 3 bases and the J gene lost 2 bases, with 8 bases spanning the gap. The CDR3 length is 13 residues. The CDR3 is CASSDREPYEQYF. Here the CDR3 DNA reads TGTGCCAGCAGTGACCGGGAGCCCTACGAGCAGTACTTC. Together with reference TRBV2 and TRBJ2-7, the CDR3 gives the full variable domain: EPEVTQTPSHQVTQMGQEVILRCVPISNHLYFYWYRQILGQKVEFLVSFYNNEISEKSEIFDDQFSVERPDGSNFTLKIRSTKLEDSAMYFCASSDREPYEQYFGPGTRLTVT.

This clone was found a few times. The rearrangement uses TRBV27 and TRBJ2-7, with a weak D call TRBD2 (7 bases). This CDR3 has 13 amino acids. Trimming stripped 5 bases from V and 4 bases from J, with 12 bases between. The germline V gene has CDR1 MNHEY and CDR2 SMNVEV (reference sequence). This chain's CDR3 is CASSLKGGYEQYF. The DNA for the CDR3 is TGTGCCAGCAGTCTCAAGGGGGGGTACGAGCAGTACTTC.

This clone was seen a handful of times. This chain joins TRBV7-2 and TRBJ2-7, with TRBD2 matching over 8 bases. The germline CDR1 and CDR2 sequences are SGHTA and FQGNSA. The length of the CDR3 is 15 residues. Unmatched junction bases numbered 13, after V lost 8 bases and J lost 4 bases. CDR3 in amino acids: CASRSGREVGYEQYF. CDR3 nucleotide sequence: TGTGCCAGCCGCTCAGGGCGGGAGGTTGGGTACGAGCAGTACTTC.

This rearrangement joins TRBV4-1 to TRBJ1-2; the D is unclear. V was pared by 5 bases and J by 7 bases, with 14 bases between. There are 13 residues in the CDR3. Germline loops: CDR1 MGHRA, CDR2 YSYEKL. The CDR3 nucleotides read TGCGCCAGCAGCGGACGTCTGGAGGGTGGCTACACCTTC. It encodes CASSGRLEGGYTF.